This T cell receptor beta chain is drawn from a study of blood T cell repertoires in COVID-19. The wider study: Specimens from acute and convalescent COVID-19 originated in the United States, Italy and Spain. PBMCs, B-cell-depleted T cells, or T cells were the source of the cDNA or gDNA that made up the material.

Per the original data handling: Reference gene primer amplification gave estimated nucleated cell counts. The protocol was immunoSEQ multiplex PCR, while the TCRdb copy is restricted to in-frame clones and leaves out a portion. The DNA gave D and trimming, while V, J and clone size come from that table. The table includes around 100,000 clones, 85% to 90% detected once. The table lists this clone with a few counts. V gave up 5 bases and J gave up 4 bases, with 17 bases separating them. CDR1 and CDR2 (germline): LNHDA, SQIVND (reference sequence). The CDR3 contains 16 residues. V and J are TRBV19 and TRBJ2-2, with D maybe TRBD2 (5 bases). The TCR comes from a human donor in a cohort sampled during active COVID-19. Sequenced: peripheral blood. In DNA, the CDR3 is TGTGCCAGTAGTCGGTCGGGGTCCCGGGGCACCGGGGAGCTGTTTTTT. Protein product: CASSRSGSRGTGELFF. Based on the CDR3 plus reference TRBV19 and TRBJ2-2, the full variable domain is DGGITQSPKYLFRKEGQNVTLSCEQNLNHDAMYWYRQDPGQGLRLIYYSQIVNDFQKGDIAEGYSVSREKKESFPLTVTSAQKNPTAFYLCASSRSGSRGTGELFFGEGSRLTVL.